The rows below give T cell receptor beta chains drawn from one sample of a study of long-term antiretroviral therapy in people with HIV. TCRdb's table, derived via immunoSEQ multiplex PCR, lists solely in-frame clones and lacks some. There are over 30,000 clones in the sample; roughly 97% occur only once, and over 1.5% lies in the top ten. Sequenced here: unsorted PBMCs, sampled 7.6 years after starting antiretroviral therapy. The receptors were gathered from a young man with HIV. The CDR3 runs from the conserved cysteine through the conserved F or W. A D gene is named only where the DNA matches it firmly. The size of a clone is reported for some rows only, either as once, few or many, or as a class for expanded clones.

>NA|TRBV5-6|TRBJ1-2|NA
TGTGCCAGCAGCTCCTCGACAGGAGGTAACTATGGCTACACCTTC
CASSSSTGGNYGYTF
>TRBD2|TRBV5-1|TRBJ2-1|NA
TGCGCCAGCAGCTTGATCGGGGGGAGATCGTACAATGAGCAGTTCTTC
CASSLIGGRSYNEQFF
>TRBD1|TRBV27|TRBJ2-7|NA
TGTGCCAGCGGAAGGACAGGGTCCTACGAGCAGTACTTC
CASGRTGSYEQYF
>TRBD1|TRBV25-1|TRBJ1-2|NA
TGTGCCAGCAGTGAATATGGGACAGGGTATGGCTACACCTTC
CASSEYGTGYGYTF
>NA|TRBV5-5|TRBJ1-2|NA
TGTGCCAGCAGCTTGGGGTTACCGGGAGTGAACTATGGCTACACCTTC
CASSLGLPGVNYGYTF
>NA|TRBV6-6|TRBJ1-5|NA
TGTGCCAGCAGTTACTCGTTGGGGGCCGATCAGCCCCAGCATTTT
CASSYSLGADQPQHF
>TRBD1|TRBV5-8|TRBJ2-5|NA
TGTGCCAGCAGCTTTGACAGGGCAGAGACCCAGTACTTC
CASSFDRAETQYF
>TRBD1|TRBV2|TRBJ1-6|NA
TGTGCCAGCGCAATAACCGGGACAGGGACAGATTCACCCCTCCACTTT
CASAITGTGTDSPLHF
>TRBD1|TRBV4-1|TRBJ1-1|NA
TGCGCCAGCAGCCAAGTACAGGGGGCCACTGAAGCTTTCTTT
CASSQVQGATEAFF
>TRBD2|TRBV6-4|TRBJ2-7|NA
TGTGCCAGCAAGTTGACTAGCGGGGAATACGAGCAGTACTTC
CASKLTSGEYEQYF
>NA|TRBV2|TRBJ2-1|NA
TGTGCCAGCGACGGTCCCCAGAGGGGGGATGAGCAGTTCTTC
CASDGPQRGDEQFF
>TRBD1|TRBV9|TRBJ1-1|NA
TGTGCCAGCAGCCTGTCCGGGACAGGGGGCGGTTTGAACACTGAAGCTTTCTTT
CASSLSGTGGGLNTEAFF
>NA|TRBV19|TRBJ2-6|NA
TGTGCCAGCCGGACTGGGGCCAACGTCCTGACTTTC
CASRTGANVLTF
>TRBD2|TRBV2|TRBJ2-3|NA
TGTGCCAGCAGTCACCTACGGACTAGCGGGCCCAGCACAGATACGCAGTATTTT
CASSHLRTSGPSTDTQYF
>NA|TRBV4-3|TRBJ2-1|once
TGCGCCAGCAGCCATGACCTAGCTTTCGAGCAGTTCTTC
CASSHDLAFEQFF
>NA|TRBV5-4|TRBJ2-7|NA
TGTGCCAGCAGCTCAGGGGCGGGGGCCAGTAACTACGAGCAGTACTTC
CASSSGAGASNYEQYF
>NA|TRBV29-1|TRBJ2-7|NA
TGCAGCGTTGCAACTCGACTGGACTACGAGCAGTACTTC
CSVATRLDYEQYF
>NA|TRBV30|TRBJ2-7|once
TGTGCCTGGAGTGCCCTGGGAGCGTCCCCCTACGAGCAGTACTTC
CAWSALGASPYEQYF
>NA|TRBV7-7|TRBJ2-5|NA
TGTGCTAGCAGCCGAGCGGCTCAAGAGACCCAGTACTTC
CASSRAAQETQYF
>NA|TRBV7-8|TRBJ1-2|NA
TGTGCCAGCAGCTTAGCGCTTAGCACTAACTATGGCTACACCTTC
CASSLALSTNYGYTF
>NA|TRBV19|TRBJ2-2|NA
TGTGCCAGTAGTATTTCCTTTACGAACACCGGGGAGCTGTTTTTT
CASSISFTNTGELFF
>NA|TRBV6-6|TRBJ1-1|NA
TGTGCCAGCAATGCTGGGGGGATCACTGAAGCTTTCTTT
CASNAGGITEAFF
>NA|TRBV2|TRBJ1-2|NA
TGTGCCAGCCTTGGGCCTACCGGGACAAAAGGACTAGGCTACACCTTC
CASLGPTGTKGLGYTF
>NA|TRBV20-1|TRBJ1-4|NA
TGCAGTGCTAGGGGTCCTGGGGAACTGTTTTTT
CSARGPGELFF
>TRBD1|TRBV7-2|TRBJ2-5|NA
TGTGCCAGCAGCTTGATCAGGGGGCTGGAGACCCAGTACTTC
CASSLIRGLETQYF
>NA|TRBV6-1|TRBJ1-4|NA
TGTGCCAGCAGTGTTAGGCTTAATGAAAAACTGTTTTTT
CASSVRLNEKLFF
>TRBD1|TRBV19|TRBJ1-6|NA
TGTGCCAGTAGCCAGGGGGCTAATTCACCCCTCCACTTT
CASSQGANSPLHF
>TRBD1|TRBV7-8|TRBJ2-6|NA
TGTGCCAGCAGCCTCGGGACAGGGAGGTCTGGGGCCAACGTCCTGACTTTC
CASSLGTGRSGANVLTF
>NA|TRBV9|TRBJ2-3|NA
TGTGCCAGCGCATGGGGAGATACGCAGTATTTT
CASAWGDTQYF
>NA|TRBV4-1|TRBJ2-3|NA
TGCGCCAGCAGCCAAATGGAGGGGGCGAGGGCAGATACGCAGTATTTT
CASSQMEGARADTQYF
>TRBD2|TRBV11-2|TRBJ2-1|once
TGTGCCAGCAGCTCAAGCGGGAGCTCCTACAATGAGCAGTTCTTC
CASSSSGSSYNEQFF
>NA|TRBV6-1|TRBJ2-5|NA
TGTGCCAGCAGCCCTAACAGGGCCCCAGAAGAGACCCAGTACTTC
CASSPNRAPEETQYF
>TRBD2|TRBV11-2|TRBJ2-3|NA
TGTGCCAGCAGCTCGTCCCCTCTAGCGGCTCAAGACACAGATACGCAGTATTTT
CASSSSPLAAQDTDTQYF
>TRBD1|TRBV9|TRBJ1-2|NA
TGTGCCAGCAGCGGACCGGGACAGGGTAACTATGGCTACACCTTC
CASSGPGQGNYGYTF
>TRBD2|TRBV9|TRBJ2-1|once
TGTGCCAGCGTTAGCGGGAGTGTAGGTGAGCAGTTCTTC
CASVSGSVGEQFF
>NA|TRBV10-3|TRBJ2-3|NA
TGTGCCATCAGTGAGTATACTAACGAAGCAGATACGCAGTATTTT
CAISEYTNEADTQYF
>NA|TRBV2|TRBJ1-5|NA
TGTGCCAGCAGCCCTGTCCGGGTGGGGGAACAGCCCCAGCATTTT
CASSPVRVGEQPQHF
>NA|TRBV7-9|TRBJ1-1|NA
TGTGCCAGCAACGTAGGAGGAGGTACTGAAGCTTTCTTT
CASNVGGGTEAFF
>NA|TRBV5-1|TRBJ2-1|NA
TGCGCCACTACCTCGGGGCTAGAGTTAGCTGAGCAGTTCTTC
CATTSGLELAEQFF
>NA|TRBV7-2|TRBJ2-7|NA
TGTGCCAGCAGCTTCTTCGTTGCCTACGAGCAGTACTTC
CASSFFVAYEQYF
>TRBD2|TRBV7-8|TRBJ2-3|NA
TGTGCCAGCAGCCCAACGGGGGGACCCGCAGATACGCAGTATTTT
CASSPTGGPADTQYF
>TRBD2|TRBV9|TRBJ2-3|NA
TGTGCCAGCAGCGGACGTTTGACTAGCGGCACAGATACGCAGTATTTT
CASSGRLTSGTDTQYF
>NA|TRBV28|TRBJ1-1|NA
TGTGCCAGCAGTTTAAAGGTCTCTGAAGCTTTCTTT
CASSLKVSEAFF
>NA|TRBV6-6|TRBJ1-6|NA
TGTGCCATCAGACAGGTATCTCAGGGTTCACCCCTCCACTTT
CAIRQVSQGSPLHF
>TRBD2|TRBV9|TRBJ2-7|NA
TGTGCCAGTAGCGGGGACTCCTACGAGCAGTACTTC
CASSGDSYEQYF
>NA|TRBV2|TRBJ1-3|NA
TGTGCCAGTGAGAGCTCTGGAAACACCATATATTTT
CASESSGNTIYF
>TRBD1|TRBV2|TRBJ1-3|NA
TGTGCCAGCAGAGCGACAGGGGCTGGAAACACCATATATTTT
CASRATGAGNTIYF
>TRBD2|TRBV10-1|TRBJ2-2|NA
TGCGCCAGCTTTCAGGGCGGCGGGGGGAACACCGGGGAGCTGTTTTTT
CASFQGGGGNTGELFF
>NA|TRBV6-1|TRBJ1-5|NA
TGTGCCAGCAGTAATCAGGGCAATCAGCCCCAGCATTTT
CASSNQGNQPQHF
>NA|TRBV7-9|TRBJ2-7|NA
TGTGCCAGCAGCCGGCTGGACGAGCAGTACTTC
CASSRLDEQYF
>TRBD1|TRBV4-3|TRBJ2-3|NA
TGCGCCAGCAGCCAAGACGCGGGACAGGGGGTCTCGTATCACACAGATACGCAGTATTTT
CASSQDAGQGVSYHTDTQYF
>NA|TRBV6-1|TRBJ1-3|NA
TGTGCCAGCAGTGATGGGGCCTTCTCTGGAAACACCATATATTTT
CASSDGAFSGNTIYF
>TRBD2|TRBV2|TRBJ2-7|NA
TGTGCCAGCAGTGACCTTACTAGCGGACTTACCTACGAGCAGTACTTC
CASSDLTSGLTYEQYF